A single sample gave rise to the 9 T cell receptor beta chains below, sequenced in a study of T cells expressing NK-cell markers. With the 5' RACE reads reprocessed, TCRdb shows one record per CDR3 protein and no DNA. Found here are about 540,000 distinct CDR3 sequences; the top ten clones hold less than 4.5%. Material: blood T cells: a sorted CD56 or NKG2C T cell subset, CD4+ or CD8+ T cells, or bulk PBMC T cells (not recorded which). The receptors come from a man younger than 35 in good health.

The rearrangement joins TRBV18 to TRBJ1-5; with no DNA, the TCRdb D assignment of TRBD1 cannot be verified. Germline loops: CDR1 KGHSH, CDR2 LQKENI. The CDR3 is 16 residues long. This CDR3 reads CASSPQQGESNQPQHF.

The chain is built from TRBV6-5 and TRBJ2-3; lacking DNA, the TRBD1 call made by TCRdb goes unchecked. Germline values: CDR1 MNHEY, CDR2 SVGAGI. The CDR3 runs 16 residues. The CDR3 protein is CASSFVRQVTTDTQYF.

This chain connects TRBV5-5 to TRBJ2-3; TCRdb proposes TRBD1, but this gene call is untestable without DNA. The CDR3 is made up of 15 amino acids. Germline values: CDR1 SGHKS, CDR2 YYEKEE (reference sequence). The CDR3: CASSLSGGSADTQYF.

The chain is built from TRBV3-1 and TRBJ1-2; the D call of TRBD1 rests on TCRdb alone, since no DNA is present to check it. Germline lookup yields CDR1 LGHDT and CDR2 YNNKEL (reference sequence). The CDR3 sequence is 14 residues long. CDR3 amino acids: CASSQPGTVYGYTF.

The gene calls are TRBV12-3 or TRBV12-4 and TRBJ1-2; TCRdb names TRBD1, which stays unverified in the absence of DNA. The CDR3 runs 11 residues. CDR3 sequence reads: CAATGGYGYTF.

The chain uses TRBV20-1 and TRBJ2-1; absent DNA, TCRdb's TRBD1 call cannot be checked. The CDR3 has 13 amino acids. CDR1 DFQATT and CDR2 SNEGSKA come from the germline V gene (reference sequence). This CDR3 is CSARNPLDNEQFF.

This chain uses TRBV18 with TRBJ2-7; TCRdb's assignment of TRBD1 cannot be checked, as there is no DNA. This CDR3 contains 16 residues. Per the germline V gene, CDR1 is KGHSH and CDR2 is LQKENI. This chain's CDR3 is CASSLIWGRSSYEQYF.

The V call is TRBV7-2, the J call TRBJ2-3. This CDR3 is built from 13 residues. Germline CDR1 SGHTA, CDR2 FQGNSA. CDR3 sequence: CASSLVTPDTQYF.

CDR3 loop: CASSPGRRESDGYTF. This rearrangement joins TRBV9 to TRBJ1-2. Per the germline V gene, CDR1 is SGDLS and CDR2 is YYNGEE. The CDR3 has 15 residues.